This T cell receptor beta chain stems from a study of cytomegalovirus exposure and HLA in healthy donors. The PCR ran on 60 Vbeta and 13 Jbeta primers. Profiling relied on immunoSEQ multiplex PCR, and the TCRdb table lists in-frame clones only, not all of them. This sample has approximately 150,000 clones, with 75% to 90% found just once. Between the trimmed V and J ends, which lost 5 bases and 6 bases, there was a span of 8 bases. Germline V gene lookup returns CDR1 KGHSH and CDR2 LQKENI. The CDR3 length is 12 residues. This clone was recorded only once. This chain links TRBV18 with TRBJ1-5; D not certain. Sequences were obtained from PBMCs. The source of this sequence is a male donor in good health and CMV-seronegative. The CDR3 bases are TGTGCCAGCTCAGGTGGAGGTCAGCCCCAGCATTTT. Translation gives CASSGGGQPQHF.